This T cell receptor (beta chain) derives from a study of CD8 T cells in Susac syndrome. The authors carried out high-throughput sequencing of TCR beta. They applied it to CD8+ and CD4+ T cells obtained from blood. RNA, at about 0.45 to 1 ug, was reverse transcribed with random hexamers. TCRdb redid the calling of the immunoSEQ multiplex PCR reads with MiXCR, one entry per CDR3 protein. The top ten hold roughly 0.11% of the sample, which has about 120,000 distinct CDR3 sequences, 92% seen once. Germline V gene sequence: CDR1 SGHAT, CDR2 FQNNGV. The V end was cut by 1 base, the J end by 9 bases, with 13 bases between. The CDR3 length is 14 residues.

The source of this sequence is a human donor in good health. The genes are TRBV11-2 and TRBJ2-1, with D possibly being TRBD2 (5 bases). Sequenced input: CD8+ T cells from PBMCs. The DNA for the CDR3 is TGTGCCAGCAGCTTAGCAGGACTCTCTAGTGAGCAGTTCTTC. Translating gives CASSLAGLSSEQFF.